The 9 T cell receptor beta chains below all came from one sample that was sequenced in a study of cytomegalovirus exposure and HLA in healthy donors. The protocol was immunoSEQ multiplex PCR, while the TCRdb copy is restricted to in-frame clones and leaves out a portion. The sample holds 250,000 to 400,000 clones; around 90% are singletons and the top ten take approximately 0.96%. Source material: PBMCs. The receptors were gathered from a man aged 25-45 years in good health and CMV-seronegative.

A single count supports this clone. The chain uses TRBV9 and TRBJ1-5; no clear D. The CDR3 runs 15 residues. The germline V gene encodes CDR1 SGDLS and CDR2 YYNGEE. Trimming cost V 0 bases and J 0 bases, with 7 bases left between them. DNA for the CDR3: TGTGCCAGCAGCGTAGGGTCGGGTAGCAATCAGCCCCAGCATTTT. Amino acid sequence: CASSVGSGSNQPQHF.

V usage is TRBV6-5 and J usage is TRBJ1-2; 8 bases map to TRBD1. The CDR3 is made up of 15 amino acids. The V and J ends lost 6 bases and 0 bases, in that order; junction bases with no gene match: 6. From germline, CDR1 is MNHEY and CDR2 SVGAGI. The CDR3 sequence is CASSPWTGSNYGYTF. CDR3 in DNA: TGTGCCAGCAGCCCCTGGACAGGGTCTAACTATGGCTACACCTTC.

CDR3 bases: TGTGCCAGCAGCCCAATGGACGGGAGGCCCCTCCACTTT. Translating it yields CASSPMDGRPLHF. The rearrangement uses TRBV6-1 and TRBJ1-6; D is uncertain. CDR1 is MNHNS and CDR2 is SASEGT in the germline V gene. The V gene lost 6 bases and the J gene lost 13 bases, with 16 bases spanning the gap. This CDR3 region has 13 residues.

CDR3 coding DNA: TGTGCCAGCTCATCCTCCACTAGCAGAGAAAGAGATACGCAGTATTTT. It yields the protein CASSSSTSRERDTQYF. V and J are TRBV7-9 and TRBJ2-3; maybe TRBD2 (6 bases). V dropped 8 bases and J dropped 5 bases, with 23 bases sitting between them. The CDR3 has 16 amino acids. Germline-derived CDR1 and CDR2 are SEHNR and FQNEAQ (reference sequence).

This clone was found a few times. V and J are TRBV15 and TRBJ2-7, with TRBD1 as a possible D gene (6 bases). This CDR3 has 16 residues. Trimming stripped 5 bases from V and 2 bases from J, with 19 bases between. Germline V CDR1 and CDR2: LNHNV, YYDKDF (reference sequence). This chain's CDR3 is CATSFGGSPSTYEQYF. In nucleotides, the CDR3 is TGTGCCACCAGCTTTGGGGGCAGCCCCTCAACCTACGAGCAGTACTTC.

V and J are TRBV6-6 and TRBJ2-7; 8 positions agree with TRBD1. V was pared by 6 bases and J by 9 bases, with 13 bases of the junction left unmatched. Germline lookup yields CDR1 MNHNY and CDR2 SVGAGI (reference sequence). The length of the CDR3 is 14 residues. CDR3 region: CASSPGQGRWGQYF. The CDR3 DNA follows: TGTGCCAGCAGCCCCGGACAGGGCCGTTGGGGGCAGTACTTC.

As for this clone: Other DNA sequences in this sample translate to the same CDR3. The J gene is TRBJ1-3, the V gene TRBV9; D might be TRBD1 (5 bases). V gave up 0 bases and J gave up 4 bases, with 8 bases separating them. Germline lookup yields CDR1 SGDLS and CDR2 YYNGEE. The CDR3 loop spans 14 amino acids. Written as DNA, the CDR3 is TGTGCCAGCAGCGTAGCAGGGTCGGGAAACACCATATATTTT. This encodes CASSVAGSGNTIYF.

The V call is TRBV4-1, the J call TRBJ1-2; D call uncertain. The CDR3 contains 14 residues. Germline V gives CDR1 MGHRA, CDR2 YSYEKL. With 1 base removed from V and 2 bases from J, the gap between germline ends came to 8 bases. The CDR3 region is CASSQAGGNYGYTF. CDR3 nucleotides: TGCGCCAGCAGCCAAGCCGGCGGGAACTATGGCTACACCTTC.

V and J are TRBV6-1 and TRBJ2-7; TRBD1 might be the D (5 bases). Germline CDR1 reads MNHNS; CDR2 reads SASEGT. Trimming took off 1 base at V and 6 bases at J, with 19 bases between the two ends. CDR3 length: 16 residues. This CDR3 is CASSEEQVLGQGEQYF. In DNA, the CDR3 is TGTGCCAGCAGTGAAGAACAGGTCCTCGGTCAGGGCGAGCAGTACTTC.